The sequence of this T cell receptor (beta chain) was determined in a study of T cells after yellow fever vaccination. Overall study: It was SMART-Seq v4 Ultra Low Input that prepared the fractions with low cell numbers.

This clonotype appeared a few times. Its antigen is unidentified. 5'RACE template switching produced TCR cDNA carrying a universal primer site and UMIs. In TCRdb, the 5' RACE reads were re-called with MiXCR into one record per CDR3 protein. Of hundreds of thousands of distinct CDR3 sequences detected, roughly 20% appear once; the ten largest clones hold 15% to 20%. Study-level findings and limits: Abundant clonotypes from the bulk population could have been carried over as contaminants into FACS-sorted repertoires.

The junction had 3 bases not matched to a gene; V was cut back by 2 bases and J by 6 bases. Germline CDR1 is LGHNA and CDR2 is YNFKEQ. The CDR3 consists of 14 residues. The chain is built from TRBV4-2 and TRBJ1-4, with TRBD1 matching over 7 bases. The sequence was obtained from a man younger than 30 who received the YFV17D yellow fever vaccine. Sequenced here: PBMCs, sampled before the yellow fever booster vaccination. The CDR3 spells CASSQRGPDEKLFF. DNA for the CDR3: TGTGCCAGCAGCCAAAGGGGGCCCGATGAAAAACTGTTTTTT.